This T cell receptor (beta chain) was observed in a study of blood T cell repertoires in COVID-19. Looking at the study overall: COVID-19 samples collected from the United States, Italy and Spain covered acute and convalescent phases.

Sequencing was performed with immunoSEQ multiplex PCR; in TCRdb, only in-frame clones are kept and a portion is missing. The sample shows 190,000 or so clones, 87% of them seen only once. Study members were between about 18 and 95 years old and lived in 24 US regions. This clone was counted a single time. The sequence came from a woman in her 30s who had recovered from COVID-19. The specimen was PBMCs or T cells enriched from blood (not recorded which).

The CDR3, as DNA: TGTGCCAGCAGTGAGCCGGGACAGCCTCAGCGCTACACCTTC. It yields the protein CASSEPGQPQRYTF. The rearrangement uses TRBV27 and TRBJ1-2; TRBD1 matches at 7 bases. The CDR3 length is 14 residues. Germline values: CDR1 MNHEY, CDR2 SMNVEV (reference sequence). J gave up 9 bases and V 5 bases, and 12 bases lay outside the gene matches.